This T cell receptor (beta chain) was identified in a study of shared clonotypes between healthy human individuals. CD45RO-negative, CCR7-positively selected cells formed the naive CD8 fraction, excluding terminally differentiated effector memory CD45RA+ cells. This clone was seen a single time. Libraries were prepared by immunoSEQ multiplex PCR; TCRdb keeps only in-frame clonotypes and omits some of them. The repertoire holds roughly 590,000 clones, with roughly 96% as singletons. This CDR3 contains 18 residues. The V gene lost 0 bases and the J gene lost 1 base, with 19 bases spanning the gap. The V gene's germline CDR1 is MNHNS and CDR2 SASEGT.

Sequencing was done on a sample of naive CD8+ T cells sorted from blood. The chain couples TRBV6-1 to TRBJ2-7, with D maybe TRBD2 (6 bases). The receptor's source is a woman in her thirties in good health. This chain's CDR3 is CASSEARMGGYLSYEQYF. CDR3 bases: TGTGCCAGCAGTGAAGCCAGGATGGGAGGCTATCTTTCCTACGAGCAGTACTTC.